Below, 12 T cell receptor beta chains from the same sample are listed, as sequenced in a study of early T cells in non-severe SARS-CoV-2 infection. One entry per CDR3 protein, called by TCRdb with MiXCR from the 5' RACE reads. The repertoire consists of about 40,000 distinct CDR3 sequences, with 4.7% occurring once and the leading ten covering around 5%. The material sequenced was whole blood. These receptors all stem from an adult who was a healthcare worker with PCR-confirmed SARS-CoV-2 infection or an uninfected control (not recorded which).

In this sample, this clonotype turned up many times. In DNA form, the CDR3 reads TGTGCCAGCAGCTTAGGGGCAGGGGCGAACACTGAAGCTTTCTTT. Protein sequence: CASSLGAGANTEAFF. This sequence joins TRBV7-9 and TRBJ1-1; D is perhaps TRBD1 (6 bases). CDR3 length: 15 residues. Trimming took 1 base from V and 1 from J, leaving 10 bases between them. Germline V lookup: CDR1 SEHNR, CDR2 FQNEAQ (reference sequence).

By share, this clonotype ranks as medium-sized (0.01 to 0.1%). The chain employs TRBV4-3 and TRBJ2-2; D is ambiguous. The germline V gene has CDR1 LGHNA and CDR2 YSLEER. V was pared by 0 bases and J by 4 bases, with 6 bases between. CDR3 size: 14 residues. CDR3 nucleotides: TGCGCCAGCAGCCAAGATTGGGCCACCGGGGAGCTGTTTTTT. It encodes CASSQDWATGELFF.

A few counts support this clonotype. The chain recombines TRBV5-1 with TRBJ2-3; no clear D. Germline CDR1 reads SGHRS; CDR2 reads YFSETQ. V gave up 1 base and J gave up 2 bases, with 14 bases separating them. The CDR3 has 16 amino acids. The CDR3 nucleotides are TGCGCCAGCAGCTTGAGTACTTTTAGGGACACAGATACGCAGTATTTT. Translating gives CASSLSTFRDTDTQYF.

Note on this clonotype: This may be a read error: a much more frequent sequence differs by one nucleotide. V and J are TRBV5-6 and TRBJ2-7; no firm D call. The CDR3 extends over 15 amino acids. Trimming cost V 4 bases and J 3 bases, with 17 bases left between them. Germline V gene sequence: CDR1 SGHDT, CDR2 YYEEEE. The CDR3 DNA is TGTGCCAGCAGCCCCGGGCCCTCGGAAAACTACGAGCAGTACTTC. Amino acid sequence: CASSPGPSENYEQYF.

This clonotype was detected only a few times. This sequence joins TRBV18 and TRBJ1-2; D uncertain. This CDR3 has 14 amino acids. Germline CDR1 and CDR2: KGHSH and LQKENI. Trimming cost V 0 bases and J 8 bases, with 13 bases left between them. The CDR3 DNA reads TGTGCCAGCTCACCACCTGGGGAGAGAGGGGGCTACACCTTC. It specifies CASSPPGERGGYTF.

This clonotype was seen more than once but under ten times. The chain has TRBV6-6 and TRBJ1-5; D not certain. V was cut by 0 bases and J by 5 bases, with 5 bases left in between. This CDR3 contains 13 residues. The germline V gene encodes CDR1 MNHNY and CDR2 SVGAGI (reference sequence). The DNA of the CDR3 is TGTGCCAGCAGTTACTCGGGAGATCAGCCCCAGCATTTT. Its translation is CASSYSGDQPQHF.

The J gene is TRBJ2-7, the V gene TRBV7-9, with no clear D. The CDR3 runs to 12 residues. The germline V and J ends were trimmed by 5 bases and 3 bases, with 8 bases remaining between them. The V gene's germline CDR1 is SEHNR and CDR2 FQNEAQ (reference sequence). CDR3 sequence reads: CASSPDHYEQYF. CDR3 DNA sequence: TGTGCCAGCAGCCCCGATCACTACGAGCAGTACTTC.

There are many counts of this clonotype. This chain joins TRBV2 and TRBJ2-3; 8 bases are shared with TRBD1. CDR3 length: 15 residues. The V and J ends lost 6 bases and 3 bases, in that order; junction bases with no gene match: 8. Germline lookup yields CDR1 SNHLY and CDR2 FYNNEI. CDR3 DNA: TGTGCCAGCAGCCTAGGACAGGGCTCGACAGATACGCAGTATTTT. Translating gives CASSLGQGSTDTQYF.

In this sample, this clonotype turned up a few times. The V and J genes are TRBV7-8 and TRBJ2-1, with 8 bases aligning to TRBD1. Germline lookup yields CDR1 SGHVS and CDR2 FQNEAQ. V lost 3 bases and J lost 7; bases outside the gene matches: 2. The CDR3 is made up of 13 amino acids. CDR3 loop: CASSLNRGNEQFF. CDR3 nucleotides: TGTGCCAGCAGCTTGAACAGGGGGAATGAGCAGTTCTTC.

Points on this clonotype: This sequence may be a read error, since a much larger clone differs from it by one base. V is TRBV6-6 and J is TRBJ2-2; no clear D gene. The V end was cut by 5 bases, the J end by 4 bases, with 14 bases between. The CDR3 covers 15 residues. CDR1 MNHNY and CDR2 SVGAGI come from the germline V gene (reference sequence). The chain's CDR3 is CASSSRPRVTGELFF. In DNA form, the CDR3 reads TGTGCCAGCAGTAGTAGGCCCCGTGTCACCGGGGAGCTGTTTTTT.

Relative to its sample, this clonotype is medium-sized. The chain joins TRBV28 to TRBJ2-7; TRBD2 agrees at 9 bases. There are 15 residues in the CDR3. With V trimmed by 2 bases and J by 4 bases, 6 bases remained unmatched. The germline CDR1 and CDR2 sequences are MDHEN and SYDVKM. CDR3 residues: CASSLGLAGTYEQYF. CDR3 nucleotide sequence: TGTGCCAGCAGTTTAGGTCTAGCGGGAACGTACGAGCAGTACTTC.

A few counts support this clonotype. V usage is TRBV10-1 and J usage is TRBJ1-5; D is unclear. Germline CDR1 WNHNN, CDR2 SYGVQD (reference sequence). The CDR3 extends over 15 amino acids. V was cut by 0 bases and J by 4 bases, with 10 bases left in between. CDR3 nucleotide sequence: TGCGCCAGCAGTGAGTCGCCCCTGAAGAATCAGCCCCAGCATTTT. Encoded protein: CASSESPLKNQPQHF.